The present TCR beta chain was sequenced within a study of cytomegalovirus exposure and HLA in healthy donors. PCR was performed using 60 Vbeta and 13 Jbeta primers. The assay was immunoSEQ multiplex PCR, and TCRdb's table has in-frame clones only and misses some. The sample yields approximately 40,000 clones, approximately 66% seen once. V shed 4 bases and J 7 bases; nucleotides not matched to a gene: 4. Germline V gene sequence: CDR1 SGDLS, CDR2 YYNGEE. The CDR3 extends over 13 amino acids. The V and J genes are TRBV9 and TRBJ1-2; 10 bases are a match to TRBD1. The source material was PBMCs. This TCR was recovered from a man aged 45 to 65 in good health and CMV-seropositive. CDR3 in amino acids: CASSPWTGGGYTF. The DNA for the CDR3 is TGTGCCAGCAGCCCGTGGACAGGGGGTGGCTACACCTTC.